One sample yielded the 25 T cell receptor beta chains listed below, sequenced in a study of ipilimumab plus nivolumab after autologous stem cell transplantation. Clones were read by immunoSEQ multiplex PCR, and TCRdb kept only the in-frame ones, dropping some. The sample consists of under 15,000 clones, around 63% of them appearing once. The sample here was PBMCs, taken in a trial of ipilimumab plus nivolumab as post-transplant consolidation. These receptors came from a male donor with diffuse large B-cell lymphoma.

This clone was counted at least ten times. This chain links TRBV4-3 with TRBJ1-1, with D possibly TRBD1 on 5 matching bases. The CDR3 is made up of 15 amino acids. Germline CDR1 LGHNA, CDR2 YSLEER. Trimming shortened V by 0 bases and J by 0 bases, and 8 bases separated the two germline ends. The DNA of the CDR3 is TGCGCCAGCAGCCAAGATGGGGGAATGAACACTGAAGCTTTCTTT. It is translated as CASSQDGGMNTEAFF.

This chain links TRBV18 with TRBJ2-5; D remains ambiguous. Germline-derived CDR1 and CDR2 are KGHSH and LQKENI. Trimming took off 3 bases at V and 2 bases at J, with 4 bases between the two ends. The CDR3 consists of 12 residues. CDR3 region: CASSPVQETQYF. As DNA, the CDR3 is TGTGCCAGCTCACCCGTTCAAGAGACCCAGTACTTC.

This rearrangement joins TRBV5-8 to TRBJ1-2; no definite D call. V was shortened by 2 bases and J by 2 bases, with 13 bases between the two germline ends. The CDR3 spans 15 residues. The germline CDR1 and CDR2 sequences are SGHTS and YDEGEE. The CDR3 loop reads CASSFMGRLNYGYTF. The CDR3 DNA follows: TGTGCCAGCAGCTTTATGGGCAGATTAAACTATGGCTACACCTTC.

This clone turned up a few times. The chain links TRBV5-8 to TRBJ2-2; possibly TRBD2 for D (6 bases). This CDR3 contains 11 residues. V was clipped by 0 bases and J by 17 bases, with 11 bases between them. Germline V CDR1 and CDR2: SGHTS, YDEGEE. CDR3 bases: TGTGCCAGCAGCTTGGGGCGGGGCACCTTTTTT. Protein: CASSLGRGTFF.

The rearrangement links TRBV30 to TRBJ2-2; 7 nucleotides agree with TRBD1. The germline V gene has CDR1 GTSNPN and CDR2 SVGIG (reference sequence). The CDR3 totals 12 residues. The ends lost 2 bases at V and 6 bases at J; junction bases unmatched: 0. CDR3 amino acids: CAWSQGAGELFF. CDR3 DNA sequence: TGTGCCTGGAGTCAGGGGGCCGGGGAGCTGTTTTTT.

This clone was recorded only once. V is TRBV7-9 and J is TRBJ1-5, with unresolved D. CDR3 size: 12 residues. The V gene's germline CDR1 is SEHNR and CDR2 FQNEAQ (reference sequence). V lost 0 bases and J 5 bases, leaving 2 bases between the germline ends. The CDR3 region is CASSLADQPQHF. In DNA form, the CDR3 reads TGTGCCAGCAGCTTAGCTGATCAGCCCCAGCATTTT.

This clone has just a few counts. This sequence joins TRBV10-3 and TRBJ2-5, with D unresolved. The length of the CDR3 is 12 residues. Germline CDR1 reads ENHRY; CDR2 reads SYGVKD. Between the trimmed V and J ends, which lost 4 bases and 3 bases, there was a span of 6 bases. The CDR3 DNA is TGTGCCATCAGTGTGGCGGAAGAGACCCAGTACTTC. It encodes CAISVAEETQYF.

The chain joins TRBV10-1 to TRBJ1-1; D is possibly TRBD1 (6 bases). V shed 0 bases and J shed 3 bases, with 11 bases lying between them. The CDR3 is 15 amino acids. The germline gives CDR1 WNHNN, CDR2 SYGVQD (reference sequence). The CDR3 sequence is CASSESHRVDTEAFF. For the CDR3, the DNA is TGCGCCAGCAGTGAGTCGCACAGGGTGGACACTGAAGCTTTCTTT.

As for this clone: A much larger clone sits a single nucleotide away, making a read error possible. Other DNA variants within this sample encode the same CDR3. The chain recombines TRBV5-6 with TRBJ1-1; no clear D gene. This CDR3 is 12 amino acids long. The V end was cut by 1 base, the J end by 4 bases, with 5 bases between. In germline, CDR1 is SGHDT, CDR2 YYEEEE. This CDR3 reads CASSLRGTEAFF. The CDR3 DNA reads TGTGCCAGCAGCTTGAGAGGCACTGAAGCTTTCTTT.

The CDR3 DNA is TGTGCCAGCAGCCCTTGGACTAGCGGGGGGTATGAGCAGTTCTTC. It encodes CASSPWTSGGYEQFF. The chain has TRBV7-8 and TRBJ2-1, with 14 bases aligning to TRBD2. The CDR3 is 15 residues long. The J segment lost 8 bases and the V segment lost 5 bases, leaving 5 bases of the junction unmatched. CDR1 is SGHVS, CDR2 FQNEAQ, per germline.

V and J are TRBV18 and TRBJ1-1, with 11 bases that match TRBD1. J was trimmed by 6 bases and V by 4 bases; bases with no gene match: 7. Germline values: CDR1 KGHSH, CDR2 LQKENI. This CDR3 has 15 residues. The CDR3 DNA sequence: TGTGCCAGCTCACGGGGGGACAGGGGGTACCCTGAAGCTTTCTTT. Protein sequence: CASSRGDRGYPEAFF.

V gene TRBV7-2 combines with J gene TRBJ1-2, with unresolved D. Trimming removed 5 bases at V and 4 bases at J, with 17 bases between. The CDR3 spans 15 residues. Germline V gene lookup returns CDR1 SGHTA and CDR2 FQGNSA. CDR3 in DNA: TGTGCCAGCAGCCCCCGTGTAGGGTCGATCTATGGCTACACCTTC. Translation gives CASSPRVGSIYGYTF.

A few counts support this clone. V and J are TRBV5-1 and TRBJ2-6; D uncertain. The CDR3 sequence is 14 residues long. V shed 7 bases and J shed 0 bases, with 8 bases lying between them. CDR1 and CDR2 (germline): SGHRS, YFSETQ. The CDR3 is CASRRFSGANVLTF. CDR3 sequence (DNA): TGCGCCAGCCGTAGGTTCTCTGGGGCCAACGTCCTGACTTTC.

The chain has TRBV7-2 and TRBJ2-5, with D perhaps matching TRBD1 (5 bases). Deletions cut 1 base from V and 5 bases from J, with 11 bases between. Per the germline V gene, CDR1 is SGHTA and CDR2 is FQGNSA. This CDR3 spans 14 amino acids. For the CDR3, the DNA is TGTGCCAGCAGCTTAGAGGGGATGAGGGAGACCCAGTACTTC. Translation gives CASSLEGMRETQYF.

This clone occurred a few times. The rearrangement joins TRBV14 to TRBJ1-1; D is perhaps TRBD1 (6 bases). CDR3 size: 14 residues. V lost 2 bases and J lost 1, with 8 bases in between. CDR1 is SGHDN and CDR2 is FVKESK in the germline V gene. This CDR3 is CASSQLRGNTEAFF. DNA for the CDR3: TGTGCCAGCAGCCAACTCAGGGGGAACACTGAAGCTTTCTTT.

CDR3 in DNA: TGTGCCAGCAGCTTAGATTCCCAGAGTGAAGCTTTCTTT. Translated: CASSLDSQSEAFF. The chain employs TRBV7-2 and TRBJ1-1, with D uncertain. This CDR3 has 13 amino acids. Germline loops: CDR1 SGHTA, CDR2 FQGNSA. Trimming removed 1 base at V and 7 bases at J, with 10 bases between.

There are a few counts of this clone. This rearrangement joins TRBV19 to TRBJ1-1; TRBD1 aligns across 7 bases. The CDR3 loop spans 14 amino acids. The germline V gene encodes CDR1 LNHDA and CDR2 SQIVND (reference sequence). V lost 3 bases to trimming and J lost 5 bases; unmatched junction nucleotides: 6. Here the CDR3 reads CASSIKGARTEAFF. The CDR3 DNA reads TGTGCCAGTAGTATCAAGGGGGCGCGAACTGAAGCTTTCTTT.

CDR3 residues: CASSSWTSGMGTDTQYF. The DNA of the CDR3 is TGTGCCAGTAGTTCGTGGACTAGCGGGATGGGCACAGATACGCAGTATTTT. This chain links TRBV19 with TRBJ2-3, with TRBD2 identical over 12 bases. The germline gives CDR1 LNHDA, CDR2 SQIVND (reference sequence). The CDR3 is 17 amino acids. The V segment lost 5 bases and the J segment 1 base; nucleotides outside the gene matches: 7. The entire variable domain, with the rest obtained from reference TRBV19 and TRBJ2-3, is as follows: DGGITQSPKYLFRKEGQNVTLSCEQNLNHDAMYWYRQDPGQGLRLIYYSQIVNDFQKGDIAEGYSVSREKKESFPLTVTSAQKNPTAFYLCASSSWTSGMGTDTQYFGPGTRLTVL.

This clone was seen only a few times. The chain links TRBV18 to TRBJ1-2; D remains unclear. The CDR3 spans 19 residues. Trimming cost V 2 bases and J 8 bases, with 30 bases left between them. Germline V gene sequence: CDR1 KGHSH, CDR2 LQKENI. The CDR3 DNA sequence: TGTGCCAGCTCACCAAGAATCCAGGCAGGAGGTACCCCAACGCGGGGCTACACCTTC. Translation: CASSPRIQAGGTPTRGYTF.

The chain employs TRBV30 and TRBJ2-1; TRBD2 matches 9 bases. Germline lookup yields CDR1 GTSNPN and CDR2 SVGIG (reference sequence). CDR3 length: 14 residues. J gave up 9 bases and V 3 bases, and 9 bases lay outside the gene matches. CDR3 sequence: CAWRPPAGGSEQFF. CDR3 nucleotides: TGTGCCTGGAGACCACCCGCGGGAGGGAGTGAGCAGTTCTTC.

This rearrangement joins TRBV9 to TRBJ2-5, with a possible D match to TRBD2 (6 bases). The CDR3 has 14 residues. CDR1 SGDLS and CDR2 YYNGEE come from the germline V gene. Trimming cost V 3 bases and J 5 bases, with 14 bases left between them. The CDR3 region has the DNA TGTGCCAGCAGCGCCGGAGGGGCCGGGGAGACCCAGTACTTC. Encoded protein: CASSAGGAGETQYF. The full variable domain, its missing parts supplied by reference TRBV9 and TRBJ2-5, is DSGVTQTPKHLITATGQRVTLRCSPRSGDLSVYWYQQSLDQGLQFLIQYYNGEERAKGNILERFSAQQFPDLHSELNLSSLELGDSALYFCASSAGGAGETQYFGPGTRLLVL.

The genes are TRBV25-1 and TRBJ2-1; TRBD2 matches at 11 bases. CDR1 and CDR2 from the germline V gene are MGHDK and SYGVNS. The CDR3 runs to 15 residues. J gave up 8 bases and V 3 bases, and 6 bases lay outside the gene matches. The CDR3 sequence: CASSDSGRAFDEQFF. Written as DNA, the CDR3 is TGTGCCAGCAGTGATAGCGGGAGGGCCTTCGATGAGCAGTTCTTC.

As concerns this clone: The junction departs from germline at one end; a sequencing error may be responsible. The rearrangement uses TRBV5-1 and TRBJ2-7; tentatively, D is TRBD2 (7 bases). The CDR3 is 16 residues long. In germline, CDR1 is SGHRS, CDR2 YFSETQ. CDR3 nucleotides: TGTGCCAGCAGCTTGGAGGGGGGGCGCCGAACCTACGAGCAGTACTTC. This encodes CASSLEGGRRTYEQYF.

The J gene is TRBJ2-5, the V gene TRBV7-2; 10 bases match TRBD2. V gave up 4 bases and J gave up 0 bases; unmatched junction bases: 11. CDR3 length: 18 residues. Germline loops: CDR1 SGHTA, CDR2 FQGNSA. CDR3 in amino acids: CASSSPFLAGAYQETQYF. CDR3 nucleotide sequence: TGTGCCAGCAGCTCCCCCTTTCTAGCGGGGGCTTACCAAGAGACCCAGTACTTC.

This sequence joins TRBV5-8 and TRBJ1-5; no definite D call. CDR1 SGHTS and CDR2 YDEGEE come from the germline V gene. The CDR3 extends over 15 amino acids. V gave up 0 bases and J gave up 0 bases, with 7 bases separating them. The CDR3 nucleotides read TGTGCCAGCAGCTTGGGGCCTAATAGCAATCAGCCCCAGCATTTT. Amino acids: CASSLGPNSNQPQHF.